This TCR beta chain is from a study of blood T cell repertoires in COVID-19 (dated by TCRdb to about 2020). Background on the whole study: Samples covering the acute and convalescent phases of COVID-19 were provided by collaborators in the United States, Italy and Spain. The prospective study material was composed of cDNA or gDNA derived from T cells, B-cell-depleted T cells, or PBMCs. HLA class I and class II types, where available, came from metadata supplied by the sample provider rather than from assay-based typing. Subjects who had been exposed to COVID-19, were actively infected with it, or had recovered from it provided the deeply sampled blood TCRbeta repertoires that made up the dataset. The repertoires were made available in a free public database intended to serve as a resource for research on the immune response to SARS-CoV-2. Sample metadata almost always included a de-identified subject ID, COVID-19 status, age in years and sex. Samples were obtained from the ongoing ImmuneRACE study (first 160 participants) and from over 1,000 subjects provided by 6 global collaborators.

For this clone: No cognate antigen has been identified for it. The record has no base qualities; no much larger clone is one base away.

TCRbeta CDR3 regions were amplified from genomic DNA using the immunoSEQ Assay, a bias-controlled multiplex PCR. The original methods were these. The number of nucleated cells in each sample was estimated by amplification of reference gene primers within the assay. Sequence reads were collapsed and filtered to measure the absolute abundance of every unique TCRbeta CDR3 rearrangement. Productive Simpson clonality was computed per sample as the square root of Simpson's diversity index over productive rearrangements. Held by TCRdb, this immuneACCESS table contains in-frame sequences only and omits some clones. Under half of the omission traces to an unresolved V gene where checked; the cause of the rest is unknown. The V and J calls and the clone size are those of that table, but D and trimming were determined from the DNA. The sample records around 130,000 clones, approximately 71% of which are singletons. The ten largest clones take up over 6.5% of the sample.

V and J are trimmed by 4 bases and 8 bases, and the gene matches miss 7 bases of the junction. From the cysteine through the phenylalanine, the CDR3 covers 13 amino acids. The DNA shown is the 39-base CDR3, in frame from base 1. CDR1 SQVTM and CDR2 ANQGSEA were looked up in the germline V gene. Each collaborating institution followed its own protocols to collect whole blood in K2EDTA tubes. Collaborator samples were shipped for TCRbeta analysis as frozen whole blood, isolated PBMCs, or DNA extracted from either sample type. The research as a whole found: The quantity of clinical and demographic metadata differed by source and by participant and was supplied without curation.

The sequence joins TRBV29-1 to TRBJ2-4; a stretch of 8 junction bases matches TRBD2. Input material: peripheral blood. The sequence was obtained from a human donor in a cohort sampled during active COVID-19. Here the CDR3 is given as CSVGASGFDIQYF. Here is the DNA: TGCAGCGTTGGGGCTAGCGGGTTTGACATTCAGTACTTC.